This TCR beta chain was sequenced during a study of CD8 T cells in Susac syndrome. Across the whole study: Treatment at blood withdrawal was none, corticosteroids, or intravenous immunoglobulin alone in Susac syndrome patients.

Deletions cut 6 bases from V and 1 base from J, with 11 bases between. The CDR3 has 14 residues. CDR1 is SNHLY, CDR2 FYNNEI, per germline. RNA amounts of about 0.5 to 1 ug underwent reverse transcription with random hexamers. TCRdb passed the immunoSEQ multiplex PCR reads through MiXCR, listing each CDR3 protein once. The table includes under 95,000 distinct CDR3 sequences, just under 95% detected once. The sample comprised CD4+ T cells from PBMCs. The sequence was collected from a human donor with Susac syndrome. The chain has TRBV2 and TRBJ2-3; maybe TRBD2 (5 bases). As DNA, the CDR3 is TGTGCCAGCAGGCCACTAGTAGGCACAGATACGCAGTATTTT. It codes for CASRPLVGTDTQYF.